These T cell receptor beta chains were read from a single sample in a study of blood T cell repertoires in COVID-19. Repertoires were generated with immunoSEQ multiplex PCR, while TCRdb's copy carries only in-frame clones and drops some. Of just over 350,000 clones listed, 86% were seen once; the top ten hold less than 9%. The specimen was peripheral blood. The receptors derive from a woman aged 60 to 75 with COVID-19, enrolled during active disease. Each CDR3 is given with its conserved first and last residue. D genes are given only for firm matches. The listing skips clone size in some rows; elsewhere it reads once, few, many or a size class.

>TRBJ1-4|TRBV7-9|.|.
TGTGCCAGCAGCTTCGGTGAAAAACTGTTTTTT
CASSFGEKLFF
>TRBJ2-1|TRBV6-5|TRBD2|.
TGTGCCAGCAGTAATCTAGCGGGGGGGCTAGGCGAGCAGTTCTTC
CASSNLAGGLGEQFF
>TRBJ1-2|TRBV5-1|TRBD1|.
TGCGCCAGCAGCCCCGACAGGGGACCCATCTATGGCTACACCTTC
CASSPDRGPIYGYTF
>TRBJ1-2|TRBV9|.|.
TGTGCCAGCAGCGACCAACCGGCGGGAGGGTCGGACGCGGGGGGCTACACCTTC
CASSDQPAGGSDAGGYTF
>TRBJ2-2|TRBV18|TRBD1|.
TGTGCCAGCTCGCCAACGACAGGGGGCATCGGGGAGCTGTTTTTT
CASSPTTGGIGELFF
>TRBJ1-1|TRBV11-2|.|.
TGTGCCAGCAGCCCAGACAGAGACACTGAAGCTTTCTTT
CASSPDRDTEAFF
>TRBJ1-2|TRBV19|.|.
TGTGCCAGTAGTAATGCCCCCCGGGTCCTCGATGGCTACACCTTC
CASSNAPRVLDGYTF
>TRBJ2-2|TRBV12-5|.|.
TGTGCTAGTGGTTTGGGAACAGGGACAAACACCGGGGAGCTGTTTTTT
CASGLGTGTNTGELFF
>TRBJ1-5|TRBV3-1/TRBV3-2|.|.
TGTGCCAGCAGCCAAGCCCGGAGTCAGCCCCAGCATTTT
CASSQARSQPQHF
>TRBJ1-1|TRBV13|.|few
TGTGCCAGCAGCTTCATTGAGGGGGTGAACACTGAAGCTTTCTTT
CASSFIEGVNTEAFF
>TRBJ2-1|TRBV27|TRBD1|.
TGTGCCAGCAGGCCAGACCCGACAGGGCGCGACAATGAGCAGTTCTTC
CASRPDPTGRDNEQFF
>TRBJ1-1|TRBV5-4|.|.
TGTGCCAGCAGCTTGGGGGTGCCAGGCAAGAACACTGAAGCTTTCTTT
CASSLGVPGKNTEAFF
>TRBJ2-3|TRBV7-6|.|.
TGTGCCAGCAGCTTAGTGGCCAGAGATACGCAGTATTTT
CASSLVARDTQYF
>TRBJ1-1|TRBV7-9|TRBD1|.
TGTGCCAGCAGCCCCAACACAGGGGAAACTGAAGCTTTCTTT
CASSPNTGETEAFF
>TRBJ1-6|TRBV4-3|.|.
TGCGCCAGCAGCCAAGATCTAGTGGGTTCCTATAATTCACCCCTCCACTTT
CASSQDLVGSYNSPLHF
>TRBJ1-5|TRBV10-1|TRBD1|.
TGCGCCAGCACCGCCCGTAGGGACAGTAGCAATCAGCCCCAGCATTTT
CASTARRDSSNQPQHF
>TRBJ1-5|TRBV5-4|TRBD1|.
TGTGCCAGCAGCTTACAGGGGGCCCGGCCCCAGCATTTT
CASSLQGARPQHF
>TRBJ1-6|TRBV12-3/TRBV12-4|.|.
TGTGCCAGCAGCGTTCATAATTCACCCCTCCACTTT
CASSVHNSPLHF
>TRBJ2-5|TRBV5-1|TRBD2|.
TGCGCCAGCAGCACCGGGACTAGCGCGGAGACCCAGTACTTC
CASSTGTSAETQYF
>TRBJ1-3|TRBV30|TRBD1|.
TGTGCCTGGCGACCTTTAGGGGGCCTGACAAACACCATATATTTT
CAWRPLGGLTNTIYF
>TRBJ1-3|TRBV3-1/TRBV3-2|TRBD1|.
TGTGCCAGCAGCCAAGCGGTAAGGGGGCTGGTTAACACCATATATTTT
CASSQAVRGLVNTIYF
>TRBJ2-2|TRBV7-9|.|.
TGTGCCAGCAGCCCGGGGTCCTCCCGAGGCACCGGGGAGCTGTTTTTT
CASSPGSSRGTGELFF
>TRBJ2-1|TRBV5-1|TRBD1|.
TGCGCCAGCAGCTTGGGGACAGGGTGCAATGAGCAGTTCTTC
CASSLGTGCNEQFF
>TRBJ1-2|TRBV7-2|TRBD1|.
TGTGCCAGCAGCCACATAGACAGGGCTAACTATGGCTACACCTTC
CASSHIDRANYGYTF
>TRBJ2-1|TRBV18|TRBD2|.
TGTGCCAGCTCACCGTCGATGACTAGCGGGGGGGCCCGTGAGCAGTTCTTC
CASSPSMTSGGAREQFF
>TRBJ1-2|TRBV6-6|.|.
TGTGCCAGCAGTTTCGACGGGTCTAACTATGGCTACACCTTC
CASSFDGSNYGYTF
>TRBJ1-5|TRBV10-3|.|.
TGTGCCATCAGTGACAGGGAACGGCCCCAGCATTTT
CAISDRERPQHF
>TRBJ1-1|TRBV5-1|.|.
TGCGCCAGCAGCTTGGGAGCTAACACTGAAGCTTTCTTT
CASSLGANTEAFF
>TRBJ1-1|TRBV5-1|.|.
TGCGCCAGCAGCCTGAGGAGCTTGAACACTGAAGCTTTCTTT
CASSLRSLNTEAFF
>TRBJ2-5|TRBV18|TRBD1|.
TGTGCCAGCTCACCTCGCGCCGGGACAGGGGAAGAGACCCAGTACTTC
CASSPRAGTGEETQYF
>TRBJ2-2|TRBV18|.|.
TGTGCCAGCTCACCACCCAGGGGGGAGAACACCGGGGAGCTGTTTTTT
CASSPPRGENTGELFF
>TRBJ1-2|TRBV19|TRBD1|.
TGTGCCAGTAACCCCTCTGCGGGACAGGGGACCCCTAACTATGGCTACACCTTC
CASNPSAGQGTPNYGYTF
>TRBJ1-1|TRBV25-1|.|.
TGTGCCAGCAGTGAATATGAACAGACTGAAGCTTTCTTT
CASSEYEQTEAFF
>TRBJ2-2|TRBV29-1|.|.
TGCAGCGTAGGGACTCTATACACCGGGGAGCTGTTTTTT
CSVGTLYTGELFF
>TRBJ2-7|TRBV7-9|.|once
TGTGCCAGCAGCTTCGGACAGACCTACGAGCAGTACTTC
CASSFGQTYEQYF
>TRBJ1-2|TRBV28|.|.
TGTGCCAGCACCCAGGGCGAGAATGGCTACACCTTC
CASTQGENGYTF
>TRBJ1-2|TRBV4-2|TRBD1|.
TGTGCCAGCAGCCCCGGACAGGGGGTTTTCTATGGCTACACCTTC
CASSPGQGVFYGYTF
>TRBJ1-1|TRBV4-1|TRBD1|.
TGCGCCAGCAGCCAAGAAAGTAGGACAGGTTCTGAAGCTTTCTTT
CASSQESRTGSEAFF
>TRBJ2-5|TRBV5-1|.|.
TGCGCCAGCAGCTTGGCCTCGAGGGGAGGAGAGACCCAGTACTTC
CASSLASRGGETQYF
>TRBJ2-1|TRBV5-1|.|.
TGCGCCAGCAGCTTGGACAGAGAGCAGTTCTTC
CASSLDREQFF
>TRBJ2-1|TRBV6-2/TRBV6-3|TRBD2|once
TGTGCCAGCAGCTCTCGACTAGCGGTTTACAATGAGCAGTTCTTC
CASSSRLAVYNEQFF
>TRBJ2-5|TRBV19|.|.
TGTGCCAGTAGGAGGATCCCGGGGGAGACCCAGTACTTC
CASRRIPGETQYF
>TRBJ2-7|TRBV18|.|.
TGTGCCAGCTCCCTCAGACTGAGCGAGCAGTACTTC
CASSLRLSEQYF
>TRBJ1-1|TRBV19|TRBD1|.
TGTGCCAGTAGTTCTCGACAGGGGAAGGACACTGAAGCTTTCTTT
CASSSRQGKDTEAFF
>TRBJ1-1|TRBV5-1|.|.
TGCGCCAGCAGCTTGGTAGCAGGGGTGGCCACTGAAGCTTTCTTT
CASSLVAGVATEAFF
>TRBJ2-7|TRBV18|TRBD1|.
TGTGCCAGCTCTCGCGAACCGGGACAGGGAACCTACGAGCAGTACTTC
CASSREPGQGTYEQYF
>TRBJ2-7|TRBV5-1|TRBD1|few
TGCGCCAGCAGCTTGGCAGGGGGAACGGACGAGCAGTACTTC
CASSLAGGTDEQYF
>TRBJ1-5|TRBV5-6|TRBD1|.
TGTGCCAGCAGCCTCGGGACAGGGTATCAGCCCCAGCATTTT
CASSLGTGYQPQHF
>TRBJ1-1|TRBV5-6|.|.
TGTGCCAGCAGCCTGGACAGCCTGAACACTGAAGCTTTCTTT
CASSLDSLNTEAFF
>TRBJ2-5|TRBV7-7|TRBD2|.
TGTGCCAGCAGCTTGACTAGCGGGTGGAGTGGGGAGACCCAGTACTTC
CASSLTSGWSGETQYF
>TRBJ1-1|TRBV12-3/TRBV12-4|.|once
TGTGCCAGCAGTGGTGGACGCGGGGCTGAAGCTTTCTTT
CASSGGRGAEAFF
>TRBJ2-5|TRBV7-2|.|.
TGTGCCAGCAGCTTAGGTGGCAGACTGGAGACCCAGTACTTC
CASSLGGRLETQYF
>TRBJ1-2|TRBV4-3|.|.
TGCGCCAGCAGCCAAGATTGGGGACCGGGGGGTGGCTACACCTTC
CASSQDWGPGGGYTF
>TRBJ1-1|TRBV5-8|.|.
TGTGCCAGCAGCTTGGCTAGTGGGACTGAAGCTTTCTTT
CASSLASGTEAFF
>TRBJ2-7|TRBV7-2|TRBD1|.
TGTGCCAGCAGACAGGGGGTCGGGTACGAGCAGTACTTC
CASRQGVGYEQYF